These 10 T cell receptor beta chains originate from one sample sequenced in a study of cytomegalovirus exposure and HLA in healthy donors. The PCR contained 60 Vbeta and 13 Jbeta primers. The assay was immunoSEQ multiplex PCR, and TCRdb's table has in-frame clones only and misses some. The sample shows around 130,000 clones, roughly 80% of them seen only once. Sequenced input: PBMCs. These receptors were taken from a middle-aged man in good health and CMV-seronegative.

The chain employs TRBV2 and TRBJ2-5; TRBD2 is a possible D gene (5 bases). From germline, CDR1 is SNHLY and CDR2 FYNNEI. V lost 3 bases, J lost 5 bases, and 22 bases lay in between. CDR3 length: 17 amino acids. CDR3 DNA sequence: TGTGCCAGCAGTGACCGGAGGCGGGCAACCCAAGAGGAGACCCAGTACTTC. Translation: CASSDRRRATQEETQYF.

The rearrangement joins TRBV4-1 to TRBJ2-1; 11 positions match TRBD2. The length of the CDR3 is 17 residues. Losses at the gene ends were 5 bases for V and 6 bases for J; bases not matched to a gene: 12. Germline values: CDR1 MGHRA, CDR2 YSYEKL. The CDR3 spells CASSRNPRLAGGNEQFF. CDR3 DNA sequence: TGCGCCAGCAGCAGAAACCCGAGGCTAGCGGGGGGCAATGAGCAGTTCTTC.

There are a few counts of this clone. J is TRBJ1-5 and V is TRBV10-3; 11 positions match TRBD1. Germline V lookup: CDR1 ENHRY, CDR2 SYGVKD. V gave up 6 bases and J gave up 3 bases; unmatched junction bases: 4. The CDR3 totals 15 residues. This CDR3 reads CAIRTGQGDNQPQHF. For the CDR3, the DNA is TGTGCCATCAGGACGGGACAGGGGGACAATCAGCCCCAGCATTTT.

This clone was counted between two and nine times. The V and J genes are TRBV27 and TRBJ2-7, with 11 bases matching TRBD2. Looked up from germline, CDR1 is MNHEY and CDR2 is SMNVEV (reference sequence). The trim removed 2 bases at V and 6 bases at J, leaving 6 bases unmatched. The CDR3 runs 15 residues. CDR3: CASSLRSLAGGEQYF. The CDR3 bases are TGTGCCAGCAGTTTAAGGTCCCTAGCGGGAGGCGAGCAGTACTTC.

The chain couples TRBV6-6 to TRBJ2-1; 9 bases align to TRBD2. From germline, CDR1 is MNHNY and CDR2 SVGAGI (reference sequence). CDR3 length: 16 amino acids. Trimming took 6 bases from V and 1 from J; bases not matched to a gene: 7. The CDR3 DNA sequence: TGTGCCAGCAGCCATAGCGGGAGAGGATCCTACAATGAGCAGTTCTTC. It specifies CASSHSGRGSYNEQFF.

The chain uses TRBV18 and TRBJ2-3; D might be TRBD2 (5 bases). With 3 bases removed from V and 1 base from J, the gap between germline ends came to 8 bases. The CDR3 runs to 14 residues. The germline gives CDR1 KGHSH, CDR2 LQKENI. The CDR3 reads CASSPGLRTDTQYF. DNA of the CDR3: TGTGCCAGCTCACCTGGACTTCGCACAGATACGCAGTATTTT.

This clone came up once. The chain carries TRBV7-9 and TRBJ1-4; 9 nucleotides match TRBD1. Germline CDR1 SEHNR, CDR2 FQNEAQ (reference sequence). Trimming removed 6 bases from V and 0 bases from J; junction bases left unmatched: 11. CDR3 length: 18 amino acids. CDR3 coding DNA: TGTGCCAGCAGTCTACGGACAGGGGAACATGCAACTAATGAAAAACTGTTTTTT. It codes for CASSLRTGEHATNEKLFF.

The gene calls are TRBV19 and TRBJ2-2, with 10 bases aligning to TRBD2. Germline values: CDR1 LNHDA, CDR2 SQIVND (reference sequence). Trimming at V came to 4 bases and at J to 7 bases, leaving 12 bases not matched to a gene. This CDR3 is 17 amino acids long. CDR3 nucleotides: TGTGCCAGTAGTAGCGCTTCAGCGGGAGGGCCTCACGGGGAGCTGTTTTTT. It is translated as CASSSASAGGPHGELFF. Full variable domain (outside the CDR3, taken from reference TRBV19 and TRBJ2-2): DGGITQSPKYLFRKEGQNVTLSCEQNLNHDAMYWYRQDPGQGLRLIYYSQIVNDFQKGDIAEGYSVSREKKESFPLTVTSAQKNPTAFYLCASSSASAGGPHGELFFGEGSRLTVL.

The sample holds one count of this clone. The V and J genes are TRBV4-1 and TRBJ2-7; TRBD2 aligns across 7 bases. The trim removed 0 bases at V and 2 bases at J, leaving 10 bases unmatched. Looked up from germline, CDR1 is MGHRA and CDR2 is YSYEKL. The CDR3 sequence is 17 residues long. The CDR3 here is CASSQDLASGVPYEQYF. CDR3 bases: TGCGCCAGCAGCCAAGATCTGGCTAGCGGAGTCCCCTACGAGCAGTACTTC.

This clone was picked up a small number of times. The chain recombines TRBV5-4 with TRBJ1-1, with D perhaps matching TRBD1 (5 bases). The CDR3 contains 15 residues. The germline gives CDR1 SGHNT, CDR2 YYREEE (reference sequence). V dropped 0 bases and J dropped 0 bases, with 9 bases sitting between them. The CDR3 nucleotides are TGTGCCAGCAGCTTGGGGGGACTGCTGAACACTGAAGCTTTCTTT. It translates to CASSLGGLLNTEAFF.